This T cell receptor beta chain was sequenced during a study of graft-versus-host responses after intestinal transplantation. The study's findings and limits: Investigators detected GvH clones in recipient marrow, with some emerging earlier in ileum or blood.

The germline V gene has CDR1 SGHDN and CDR2 FVKESK. V lost 0 bases to trimming and J lost 4 bases; unmatched junction nucleotides: 9. The CDR3 covers 17 residues. Comments on this clone: Its antigen is undetermined.

The method was immunoSEQ multiplex PCR; TCRdb's version includes in-frame clones alone and lacks a portion of them. The table records about 35,000 clones, 93% of them present only once. This clonotype was obtained from a human donor who was the organ donor for an intestinal transplant. Sequenced here: unstimulated CD8+ T cells sorted from spleen or lymph node cells, sampled before transplant. The chain uses TRBV14 and TRBJ2-3; the match to TRBD2 covers 8 bases. CDR3 in amino acids: CASSQDSQRELPDTQYF. In nucleotides, the CDR3 is TGTGCCAGCAGCCAAGATAGCCAGCGGGAGCTGCCAGATACGCAGTATTTT.